This is a list of T cell receptor beta chains from one sample in a study of cytomegalovirus exposure and HLA in healthy donors. Some clones are missing from TCRdb's copy, which holds only in-frame ones; the method was immunoSEQ multiplex PCR. This table holds 200,000 to 300,000 clones, approximately 82% found once. The sample taken for sequencing was PBMCs. These receptors were collected from a woman aged 60-75 years in good health and CMV-seropositive. Each CDR3 is given with its conserved first and last residue. Fields, in order: J gene, D gene, clone size, V gene, CDR3 DNA, CDR3 protein. A D gene is named only where the DNA matches it firmly. The size entry is marked missing in some rows and otherwise reads once, few, many or a size class.

TRBJ2-6,-,-,TRBV5-4,TGTGCCAGCAGCGGCGACTCGGGGTCCGGGGCCAACGTCCTGACTTTC,CASSGDSGSGANVLTF
TRBJ2-5,-,-,TRBV27,TGTGCCAGCAGTTCCTACAGGGACGGAGAGACCCAGTACTTC,CASSSYRDGETQYF
TRBJ1-3,TRBD1,-,TRBV18,TGTGCCAGCTCATTTGGGACCGGGACAGGGGACTCTGGAAACACCATATATTTT,CASSFGTGTGDSGNTIYF
TRBJ1-1,-,-,TRBV18,TGTGCCAGCTCACCACTTATACTTGACACTGAAGCTTTCTTT,CASSPLILDTEAFF
TRBJ2-3,TRBD2,-,TRBV7-9,TGTTCCAGCAGCCATAGCGGGAGGGAGACAGATACGCAGTATTTT,CSSSHSGRETDTQYF
TRBJ2-7,-,-,TRBV5-1,TGCGCCAGCAGCTTGGACAGCTATGCCTACGAGCAGTACTTC,CASSLDSYAYEQYF
TRBJ1-4,-,-,TRBV7-9,TGTGCCAGCAGCCCCAACTCAGGGATTAGTGAAAAACTGTTTTTT,CASSPNSGISEKLFF
TRBJ2-7,-,-,TRBV6-1,TGTGCCAGCAGTGAAATGTTCGGGCAGGGTCACAGCGAGCAGTACTTC,CASSEMFGQGHSEQYF
TRBJ2-2,TRBD2,-,TRBV5-1,TGCGCCAGCAGCTTGCAGGTCAGGGAGGGGACCGGGGAGCTGTTTTTT,CASSLQVREGTGELFF
TRBJ1-5,TRBD1,-,TRBV5-1,TGCGCCAGCAGGGAGGGGGCTGGGAATCAGCCCCAGCATTTT,CASREGAGNQPQHF
TRBJ2-1,TRBD1,few,TRBV5-5,TGTGCCAGTTACAGGGGTTACAATGAGCAGTTCTTC,CASYRGYNEQFF
TRBJ2-7,TRBD1,-,TRBV27,TGTGCCAGCAGTCTAAAGGGATTAGGACAGGGAACTACGAGTCAGTACTTC,CASSLKGLGQGTTSQYF
TRBJ2-1,TRBD2,-,TRBV4-1,TGCGCCAGCAGCCAAGGAACTTTAGCGGGAGTCATGGGGTCCTGGAACAATGAGCAGTTCTTC,CASSQGTLAGVMGSWNNEQFF
TRBJ2-1,TRBD2,-,TRBV13,TGTGCCAGCAGCTTCCCTAGCGGGAGGTACAATGAGCAGTTCTTC,CASSFPSGRYNEQFF
TRBJ1-4,-,few,TRBV5-6,TGTGCCAGCACCCGGCGCATCCGAGGGTGGGAAAAACTGTTTTTT,CASTRRIRGWEKLFF
TRBJ2-1,TRBD2,-,TRBV5-1,TGCGCCAGCAGCTTGATGGCGGGAGGGCCGGGGAATGAGCAGTTCTTC,CASSLMAGGPGNEQFF
TRBJ2-5,-,-,TRBV7-9,TGTGCCAGCAGCCTACAAACAGGGGAGACCCAGTACTTC,CASSLQTGETQYF
TRBJ2-2,-,-,TRBV7-9,TGTGCCAGCAGCTTAGAGGGGTCCACCGGGGAGCTGTTTTTT,CASSLEGSTGELFF
TRBJ2-7,TRBD1,-,TRBV11-2,TGTGCCAGCAGCTCCCCTTCCCAGGGGGCGGGAATTAACGAGCAGTACTTC,CASSSPSQGAGINEQYF
TRBJ1-4,-,-,TRBV7-9,TGTGCCAGCAGCTCGTCATCCTTCGGTGAAAAACTGTTTTTT,CASSSSSFGEKLFF
TRBJ2-7,-,once,TRBV19,TGTGCCAGTAGTATAGCCAGAACCTTCTCCTACGAGCAGTACTTC,CASSIARTFSYEQYF
TRBJ1-5,-,few,TRBV10-3,TGTGCCATCAGACCCGGACAGAATCAGCCCCAGCATTTT,CAIRPGQNQPQHF
TRBJ2-3,-,-,TRBV2,TGTGCCAGCAGACAAAACCGGGGGATAAGCACAGATACGCAGTATTTT,CASRQNRGISTDTQYF
TRBJ2-5,TRBD1,once,TRBV5-1,TGCGCCAGCAGCTTACCCAGGGGGCGGCTGAATCAAGAGACCCAGTACTTC,CASSLPRGRLNQETQYF
TRBJ1-1,-,-,TRBV9,TGTGCCAGCAGCGTAGACTTCGTGAACACTGAAGCTTTCTTT,CASSVDFVNTEAFF
TRBJ1-3,-,-,TRBV28,TGTGCCAGCAGTCCCAGGGGACACACCATATATTTT,CASSPRGHTIYF
TRBJ2-3,-,-,TRBV19,TGTGCCAGTAAGTCGGGACTTCACACAGATACGCAGTATTTT,CASKSGLHTDTQYF
TRBJ2-2,-,-,TRBV7-9,TGTGCCAGCAGCTTCGGAGTCGGCACCGGGGAGCTGTTTTTT,CASSFGVGTGELFF
TRBJ2-1,-,-,TRBV2,TGTGCCAGCAGGTCCACTAGCTCTCACTACAATGAGCAGTTCTTC,CASRSTSSHYNEQFF
TRBJ2-5,TRBD2,once,TRBV5-6,TGTGCCAGCAGCTTGCTAGCTAGCGGGGGCCAAGAGACCCAGTACTTC,CASSLLASGGQETQYF
TRBJ2-5,-,-,TRBV19,TGTGCCAGTAGTGGGGCCTTCGGGCTGGCCCAGTACTTC,CASSGAFGLAQYF
TRBJ2-1,-,-,TRBV5-1,TGCGCCAGCAGCCTGGGGGGGCTCTACAATGAGCAGTTCTTC,CASSLGGLYNEQFF